This TCR beta chain derives from a study of cytomegalovirus exposure and HLA in healthy donors. V lost 6 bases and J 5 bases, leaving 12 bases between the germline ends. CDR1 MNHEY and CDR2 SMNVEV come from the germline V gene (reference sequence). This CDR3 region has 13 residues. Study-wide points: Researchers catalogued under 200 TCR beta chains as cytomegalovirus-associated. The classifier reportedly diagnosed cytomegalovirus status with high sensitivity and specificity. A reported reduction in N-insertions relative to the 666-donor mean was seen in an Asian-associated ancestry cluster in a later analysis. It was only CMV serostatus that was available as immune exposure information.

The PCR was carried out with 60 Vbeta primers and 13 Jbeta primers. The protocol was immunoSEQ multiplex PCR, while the TCRdb copy is restricted to in-frame clones and leaves out a portion. The sample records approximately 76,000 clones, roughly 64% being singletons. The sample holds a few counts of this clone. Antigen specificity is unknown. Sequencing input: PBMCs. This sequence originates from a man aged 25-45 years in good health and CMV-seropositive. The V gene is TRBV27, the J gene TRBJ2-3, with TRBD1 as a possible D gene (7 bases). The CDR3 sequence: CASSPGGRDTQYF. The CDR3 bases are TGTGCCAGCAGCCCAGGGGGGCGAGATACGCAGTATTTT.